Below are 21 T cell receptor beta chains sequenced from a single sample in a study of monozygotic twins with inflammatory bowel disease. TCRdb re-analyzed the 5' RACE reads; it lists each CDR3 protein once, without DNA. This table lists under 350,000 distinct CDR3 sequences. Sequencing was done on a sample of blood. The origin of the receptors is a human donor with ulcerative colitis or Crohn's disease, or a healthy co-twin of an affected twin (not recorded which).

The J gene is TRBJ2-7, the V gene TRBV7-2; TCRdb names TRBD1, which stays unverified in the absence of DNA. This CDR3 is built from 17 residues. CDR1 SGHTA and CDR2 FQGNSA come from the germline V gene. The CDR3 sequence is CASSLGGGSWDGYEQYF.

The V gene is TRBV20-1, the J gene TRBJ1-6; checking the TCRdb D call of TRBD1 is not possible without DNA. Per germline, CDR1 DFQATT and CDR2 SNEGSKA (reference sequence). This CDR3 region has 14 residues. The CDR3 sequence is CSAGTASPLWTLHF.

The V gene is TRBV19, the J gene TRBJ2-7; TCRdb returns TRBD2, unconfirmable since there is no DNA. Germline V lookup: CDR1 LNHDA, CDR2 SQIVND (reference sequence). The CDR3 is made up of 14 amino acids. CDR3 sequence reads: CASVAGGGSYEQYF.

The chain couples TRBV15 to TRBJ2-3; TCRdb names TRBD2, which stays unverified in the absence of DNA. The CDR3 loop spans 14 amino acids. CDR1 and CDR2 (germline): LNHNV, YYDKDF (reference sequence). The CDR3 region is CATSRDVAADTQYF. The full variable domain, its missing parts supplied by reference TRBV15 and TRBJ2-3, is DAMVIQNPRYQVTQFGKPVTLSCSQTLNHNVMYWYQQKSSQAPKLLFHYYDKDFNNEADTPDNFQSRRPNTSFCFLDIRSPGLGDTAMYLCATSRDVAADTQYFGPGTRLTVL.

The V gene is TRBV21-1, the J gene TRBJ1-5; without DNA, the TCRdb call of TRBD1 cannot be checked. TRBV21-1 is reported as a pseudogene. This CDR3 is 13 amino acids long. CDR3 protein: CASSHRANQPQHF.

The chain carries TRBV5-1 and TRBJ2-5. This CDR3 has 14 residues. Germline-derived CDR1 and CDR2 are SGHRS and YFSETQ. This chain's CDR3 is CASSSVAEQETQYF. The complete variable domain, with remaining parts taken from reference TRBV5-1 and TRBJ2-5, reads KAGVTQTPRYLIKTRGQQVTLSCSPISGHRSVSWYQQTPGQGLQFLFEYFSETQRNKGNFPGRFSGRQFSNSRSEMNVSTLELGDSALYLCASSSVAEQETQYFGPGTRLLVL.

The genes are TRBV29-1 and TRBJ2-1; TCRdb outputs TRBD2, but without DNA this stays unchecked. This CDR3 contains 11 residues. CDR1 SQVTM and CDR2 ANQGSEA come from the germline V gene. The chain's CDR3 is CSVEGGLDLFF.

V and J are TRBV28 and TRBJ1-2. This CDR3 spans 14 amino acids. Germline V gene lookup returns CDR1 MDHEN and CDR2 SYDVKM. This CDR3 reads CASSGGSANYGYTF.

The J gene is TRBJ2-1, the V gene TRBV15; TCRdb designates TRBD2, a call that cannot be tested without DNA. The CDR3 runs to 19 residues. Looked up from germline, CDR1 is LNHNV and CDR2 is YYDKDF (reference sequence). This CDR3 reads CATSRDSPGGRRAYNEQFF.

The chain recombines TRBV20-1 with TRBJ2-2; TCRdb outputs TRBD1, but without DNA this stays unchecked. The CDR3 runs to 16 residues. The V gene's germline CDR1 is DFQATT and CDR2 SNEGSKA (reference sequence). The CDR3 sequence: CSAMGSQGRVTGELFF.

The chain uses TRBV7-2 and TRBJ1-5; TCRdb returns TRBD1, unconfirmable since there is no DNA. This CDR3 is 15 amino acids long. Germline CDR1 is SGHTA and CDR2 is FQGNSA. This CDR3 reads CASSLEGSFDQPQHF.

The CDR3 sequence: CASSYPGYSPLHF. The chain links TRBV6-5 to TRBJ1-6; the D call of TRBD1 rests on TCRdb alone, since no DNA is present to check it. This CDR3 is built from 13 residues. Germline V CDR1 and CDR2: MNHEY, SVGAGI.

V is TRBV7-3 and J is TRBJ2-6; no DNA is available, so the TRBD1 call from TCRdb remains unchecked. The CDR3 sequence is 15 residues long. Per germline, CDR1 SGHTA and CDR2 FQGTGA. The CDR3 reads CASSFLGGVANVLTF.

The V call is TRBV7-8, the J call TRBJ2-1; TCRdb's D call, TRBD1, is unchecked because there is no DNA. The CDR3 has 13 residues. Germline V lookup: CDR1 SGHVS, CDR2 FQNEAQ. The CDR3 loop reads CASKGGAYNEQFF. Together with reference TRBV7-8 and TRBJ2-1, the CDR3 gives the full variable domain: GAGVSQSPRYKVAKRGQDVALRCDPISGHVSLFWYQQALGQGPEFLTYFQNEAQLDKSGLPSDRFFAERPEGSVSTLKIQRTQQEDSAVYLCASKGGAYNEQFFGPGTRLTVL.

The rearrangement uses TRBV5-6 and TRBJ1-1. Germline-derived CDR1 and CDR2 are SGHDT and YYEEEE. The CDR3 covers 14 residues. CDR3 region: CASSFWFLNTEAFF.

This chain joins TRBV20-1 and TRBJ1-5; absent DNA, TCRdb's TRBD1 call cannot be checked. Per germline, CDR1 DFQATT and CDR2 SNEGSKA (reference sequence). CDR3 length equals 17 residues. CDR3 residues: CSARTGTSRVSNQPQHF.

This rearrangement joins TRBV10-3 to TRBJ1-2; absent DNA, TCRdb's TRBD1 call cannot be checked. This CDR3 has 12 amino acids. Per germline, CDR1 ENHRY and CDR2 SYGVKD. This CDR3 is CAIRQGAAGYTF.

The rearrangement links TRBV4-3 to TRBJ1-1; TCRdb designates TRBD1, a call that cannot be tested without DNA. This CDR3 contains 13 residues. The germline gives CDR1 LGHNA, CDR2 YSLEER. The chain's CDR3 is CASRLQENTEAFF.

The rearrangement uses TRBV20-1 and TRBJ2-5; TCRdb designates TRBD2, a call that cannot be tested without DNA. The germline gives CDR1 DFQATT, CDR2 SNEGSKA (reference sequence). This CDR3 region has 15 residues. CDR3 sequence reads: CSARVGSGSWETQYF.

J is TRBJ2-5 and V is TRBV6-2 or TRBV6-3. The CDR3 is 14 amino acids. CDR1 and CDR2 from the germline V gene are MNHEY and SVGEGT. The CDR3 loop is CASSYPTKQETQYF.

The chain combines TRBV5-5 with TRBJ1-4; TCRdb reports TRBD1, a call that lacks DNA to check it against. This CDR3 spans 14 amino acids. The germline V gene has CDR1 SGHKS and CDR2 YYEKEE (reference sequence). CDR3 in amino acids: CASTSGVGKEKLFF.